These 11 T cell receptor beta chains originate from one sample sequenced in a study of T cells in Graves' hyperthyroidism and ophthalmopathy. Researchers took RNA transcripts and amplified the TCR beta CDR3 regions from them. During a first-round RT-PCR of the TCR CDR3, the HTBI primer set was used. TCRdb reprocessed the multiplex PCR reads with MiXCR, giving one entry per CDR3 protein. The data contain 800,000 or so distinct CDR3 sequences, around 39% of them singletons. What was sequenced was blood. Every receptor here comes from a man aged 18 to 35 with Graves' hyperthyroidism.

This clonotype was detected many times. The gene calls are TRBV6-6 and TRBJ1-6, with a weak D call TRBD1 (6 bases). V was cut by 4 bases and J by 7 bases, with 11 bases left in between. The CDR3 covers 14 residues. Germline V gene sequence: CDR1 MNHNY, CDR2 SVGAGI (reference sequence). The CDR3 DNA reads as TGTGCCAGCAGTTGGACAGAGGGGAATTCACCCCTCCACTTT. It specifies CASSWTEGNSPLHF.

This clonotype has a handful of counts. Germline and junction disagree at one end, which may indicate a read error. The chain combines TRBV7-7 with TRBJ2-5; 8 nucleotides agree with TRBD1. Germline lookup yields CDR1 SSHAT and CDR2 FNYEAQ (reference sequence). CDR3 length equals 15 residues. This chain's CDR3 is CASSSTTGAQETQYF. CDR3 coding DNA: TGTGCTAGCAGCTCCACGACAGGGGCCCAAGAGACCCAGTACTTC.

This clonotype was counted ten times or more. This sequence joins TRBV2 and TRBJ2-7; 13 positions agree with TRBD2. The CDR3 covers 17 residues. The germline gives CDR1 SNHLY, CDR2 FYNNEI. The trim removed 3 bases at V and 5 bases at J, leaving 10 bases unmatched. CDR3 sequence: CASSDGWTSGSYDEQYF. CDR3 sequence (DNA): TGTGCCAGCAGTGACGGTTGGACTAGCGGGAGTTACGACGAGCAGTACTTC.

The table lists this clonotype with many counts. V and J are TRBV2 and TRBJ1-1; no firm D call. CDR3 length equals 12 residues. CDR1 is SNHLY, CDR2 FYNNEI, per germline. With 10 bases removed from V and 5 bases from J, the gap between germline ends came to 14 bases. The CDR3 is CATEVGSTEAFF. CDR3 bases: TGTGCCACTGAGGTTGGGAGTACTGAAGCTTTCTTT.

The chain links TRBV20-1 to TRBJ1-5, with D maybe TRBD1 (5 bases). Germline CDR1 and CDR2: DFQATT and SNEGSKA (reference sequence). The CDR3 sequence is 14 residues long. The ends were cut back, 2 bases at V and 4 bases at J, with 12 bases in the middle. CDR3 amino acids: CSARYGADNQPQHF. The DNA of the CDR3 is TGCAGTGCTAGATATGGGGCCGATAATCAGCCCCAGCATTTT.

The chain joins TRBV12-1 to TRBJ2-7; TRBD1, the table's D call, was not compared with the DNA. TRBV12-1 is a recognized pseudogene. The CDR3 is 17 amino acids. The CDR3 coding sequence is TGTGCCAGCAGTTTTGCGGGAGGGGGTTGGGGATTATACGAGCAGTACTTC. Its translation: CASSFAGGGWGLYEQYF.

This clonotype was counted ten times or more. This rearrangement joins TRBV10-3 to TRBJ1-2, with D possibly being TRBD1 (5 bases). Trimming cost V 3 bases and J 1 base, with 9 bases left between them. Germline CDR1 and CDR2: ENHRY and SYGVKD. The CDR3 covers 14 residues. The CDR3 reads CAISEQDYNYGYTF. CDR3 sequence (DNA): TGTGCCATCAGTGAACAGGACTATAACTATGGCTACACCTTC.

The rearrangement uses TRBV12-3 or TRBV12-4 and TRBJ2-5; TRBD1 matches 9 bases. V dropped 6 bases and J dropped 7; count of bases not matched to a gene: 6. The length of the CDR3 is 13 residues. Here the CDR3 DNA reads TGTGCCAGCAGCCCGGTGGACAGGGGGACCCAGTACTTC. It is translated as CASSPVDRGTQYF.

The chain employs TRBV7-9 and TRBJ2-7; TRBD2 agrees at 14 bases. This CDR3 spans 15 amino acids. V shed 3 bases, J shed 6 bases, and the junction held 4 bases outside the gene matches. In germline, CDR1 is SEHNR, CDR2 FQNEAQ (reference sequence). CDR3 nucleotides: TGTGCCAGCAGCTTGAGAGGGACTAGCGGGAGCGAGCAGTACTTC. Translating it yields CASSLRGTSGSEQYF.

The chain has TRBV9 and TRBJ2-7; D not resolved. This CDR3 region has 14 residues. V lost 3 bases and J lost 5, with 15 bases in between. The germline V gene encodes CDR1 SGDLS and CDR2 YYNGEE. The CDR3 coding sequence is TGTGCCAGCAGCGCCGGACCCGGGCCCGACGAGCAGTACTTC. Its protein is CASSAGPGPDEQYF. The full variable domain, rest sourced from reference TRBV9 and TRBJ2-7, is DSGVTQTPKHLITATGQRVTLRCSPRSGDLSVYWYQQSLDQGLQFLIQYYNGEERAKGNILERFSAQQFPDLHSELNLSSLELGDSALYFCASSAGPGPDEQYFGPGTRLTVT.

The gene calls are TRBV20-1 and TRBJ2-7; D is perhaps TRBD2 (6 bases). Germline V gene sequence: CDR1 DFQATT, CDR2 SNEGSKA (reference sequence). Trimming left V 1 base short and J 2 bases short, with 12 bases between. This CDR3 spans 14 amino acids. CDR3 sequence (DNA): TGCAGTGCTAGAGCTACCGGGAGTCCCTACGAGCAGTACTTC. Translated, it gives CSARATGSPYEQYF.